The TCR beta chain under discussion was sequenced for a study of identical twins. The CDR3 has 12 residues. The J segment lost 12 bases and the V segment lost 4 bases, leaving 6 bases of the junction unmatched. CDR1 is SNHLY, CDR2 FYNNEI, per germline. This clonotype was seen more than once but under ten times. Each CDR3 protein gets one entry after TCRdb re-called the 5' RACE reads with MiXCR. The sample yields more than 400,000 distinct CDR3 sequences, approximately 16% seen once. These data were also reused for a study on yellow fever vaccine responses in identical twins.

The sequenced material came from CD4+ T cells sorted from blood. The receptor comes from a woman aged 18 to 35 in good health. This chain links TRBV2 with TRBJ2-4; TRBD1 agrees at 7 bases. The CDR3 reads CASSGADRAQYF. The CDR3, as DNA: TGTGCCAGCAGTGGGGCTGACAGGGCTCAGTACTTC.